A single sample is the source of the 18 T cell receptor beta chains below, sequenced in a study of PD-L1 blockade in urothelial cancer. This sample's time point: peripheral blood 6 weeks after treatment start. Data came from immunoSEQ multiplex PCR; TCRdb stores just in-frame clones and leaves some out. The data contain 60,000 to 80,000 clones, around nine tenths of them singletons. This material consisted of PBMCs, taken around atezolizumab (anti-PD-L1) treatment. These receptors were taken from a man aged 55-75 years with urothelial cancer.

The genes are TRBV4-2 and TRBJ2-1; 9 bases agree with TRBD1. There are 14 residues in the CDR3. V lost 4 bases, J lost 15 bases, and 13 bases stayed unmatched. Germline V gene data show CDR1 as LGHNA and CDR2 as YNFKEQ. DNA of the CDR3: TGTGCCAGCAGCCCACCGGGACAGGGTTCGTTTGGGTTCTTC. As protein: CASSPPGQGSFGFF.

The chain employs TRBV5-1 and TRBJ1-1; tentative D call: TRBD1 (6 bases). There are 17 residues in the CDR3. Germline CDR1 SGHRS, CDR2 YFSETQ. V lost 2 bases and J 1 base, leaving 18 bases between the germline ends. The CDR3, as DNA: TGCGCCAGCAGCTTATACAGGGCCCGTGTTTCGAACACTGAAGCTTTCTTT. It translates to CASSLYRARVSNTEAFF.

The V call is TRBV18, the J call TRBJ2-1; 7 bases line up with TRBD2. The CDR3 totals 12 residues. V lost 0 bases and J lost 10; bases outside the gene matches: 0. The germline gives CDR1 KGHSH, CDR2 LQKENI. CDR3 residues: CASSPPGGEQFF. DNA of the CDR3: TGTGCCAGCTCACCACCGGGAGGGGAGCAGTTCTTC.

The V call is TRBV5-4, the J call TRBJ2-7, with a tentative D call TRBD1 (6 bases). Germline V gives CDR1 SGHNT, CDR2 YYREEE (reference sequence). The ends were cut back, 4 bases at V and 3 bases at J, with 14 bases in the middle. The length of the CDR3 is 14 residues. CDR3 region: CASSRTGQIYEQYF. CDR3 nucleotides: TGTGCCAGCAGCAGGACGGGACAAATCTACGAGCAGTACTTC.

The gene calls are TRBV6-5 and TRBJ2-7, with D tentatively TRBD1 (6 bases). CDR3 size: 15 residues. The germline V gene has CDR1 MNHEY and CDR2 SVGAGI. Trimming stripped 0 bases from V and 1 base from J, with 10 bases between. CDR3 in amino acids: CASSYSLTGSYEQYF. In DNA, the CDR3 is TGTGCCAGCAGTTACTCGTTAACAGGGTCCTACGAGCAGTACTTC.

The chain is built from TRBV30 and TRBJ2-5, with 7 bases lining up with TRBD2. The junction had 8 bases not matched to a gene; V was cut back by 0 bases and J by 7 bases. CDR3 length: 14 amino acids. Germline CDR1 and CDR2: GTSNPN and SVGIG (reference sequence). CDR3 protein: CAWSVDGRRMTQYF. For the CDR3, the DNA is TGTGCCTGGAGTGTGGACGGGAGGCGGATGACCCAGTACTTC. The full variable domain, with the rest looked up from reference TRBV30 and TRBJ2-5, is SQTIHQWPATLVQPVGSPLSLECTVEGTSNPNLYWYRQAAGRGLQLLFYSVGIGQISSEVPQNLSASRPQDRQFILSSKKLLLSDSGFYLCAWSVDGRRMTQYFGPGTRLLVL.

The chain recombines TRBV19 with TRBJ2-5, with 10 positions matching TRBD2. This CDR3 has 15 residues. The germline V gene encodes CDR1 LNHDA and CDR2 SQIVND (reference sequence). With 1 base clipped from V and 4 bases from J, the junction kept 3 bases outside the gene matches. CDR3 in amino acids: CASSIAAGGIETQYF. The CDR3 bases are TGTGCCAGTAGTATAGCAGCGGGGGGGATAGAGACCCAGTACTTC.

The chain links TRBV7-3 to TRBJ2-2; D unclear. The CDR3 contains 14 residues. Germline-derived CDR1 and CDR2 are SGHTA and FQGTGA. The V gene lost 5 bases and the J gene lost 0 bases, with 7 bases spanning the gap. DNA of the CDR3: TGTGCCAGCAGCCCTCGGGCGAACACCGGGGAGCTGTTTTTT. It encodes CASSPRANTGELFF.

This chain joins TRBV27 and TRBJ1-1; 11 positions match TRBD1. Unmatched junction bases numbered 6, after V lost 6 bases and J lost 0 bases. Germline loops: CDR1 MNHEY, CDR2 SMNVEV (reference sequence). The CDR3 consists of 16 residues. The chain's CDR3 is CASSRGTGGMNTEAFF. CDR3 DNA sequence: TGTGCCAGCAGCCGTGGGACAGGGGGTATGAACACTGAAGCTTTCTTT.

This rearrangement joins TRBV19 to TRBJ1-2; no reliable D call. CDR3 length equals 13 residues. Germline CDR1 LNHDA, CDR2 SQIVND (reference sequence). The ends were cut back, 6 bases at V and 6 bases at J, with 14 bases in the middle. The DNA for the CDR3 is TGTGCCAGTAGAGGTCCAGGCTCCAATGGCTACACCTTC. Translating it yields CASRGPGSNGYTF. Drawing the rest from reference TRBV19 and TRBJ1-2, the complete variable domain is DGGITQSPKYLFRKEGQNVTLSCEQNLNHDAMYWYRQDPGQGLRLIYYSQIVNDFQKGDIAEGYSVSREKKESFPLTVTSAQKNPTAFYLCASRGPGSNGYTFGSGTRLTVV.

DNA for the CDR3: TGTGCCAGCAGCCAAGCGAGAGCTGGAAACACCATATATTTT. The encoded protein is CASSQARAGNTIYF. The chain uses TRBV7-8 and TRBJ1-3; no clear D gene. The V gene lost 5 bases and the J gene lost 2 bases, with 10 bases spanning the gap. The germline V gene encodes CDR1 SGHVS and CDR2 FQNEAQ. CDR3 length: 14 amino acids. The variable domain in full, completed from reference TRBV7-8 and TRBJ1-3, reads GAGVSQSPRYKVAKRGQDVALRCDPISGHVSLFWYQQALGQGPEFLTYFQNEAQLDKSGLPSDRFFAERPEGSVSTLKIQRTQQEDSAVYLCASSQARAGNTIYFGEGSWLTVV.

The chain recombines TRBV5-6 with TRBJ1-5, with no clear D. The CDR3 totals 13 residues. Germline V CDR1 and CDR2: SGHDT, YYEEEE. Trimming took off 5 bases at V and 4 bases at J, with 10 bases between the two ends. CDR3 region: CASSRHSNQPQHF. CDR3 in DNA: TGTGCCAGCAGTCGGCACAGTAATCAGCCCCAGCATTTT. Full variable domain (remainder filled in from reference TRBV5-6 and TRBJ1-5): DAGVTQSPTHLIKTRGQQVTLRCSPKSGHDTVSWYQQALGQGPQFIFQYYEEEERQRGNFPDRFSGHQFPNYSSELNVNALLLGDSALYLCASSRHSNQPQHFGDGTRLSIL.

The rearrangement links TRBV19 to TRBJ2-1; 9 nucleotides agree with TRBD2. The CDR3 spans 15 residues. The V segment lost 5 bases and the J segment 8 bases; nucleotides outside the gene matches: 10. The germline V gene encodes CDR1 LNHDA and CDR2 SQIVND (reference sequence). The CDR3 bases are TGTGCCAGTAGTCACCCAGCGGGAGGATTGGATGAGCAGTTCTTC. Translating gives CASSHPAGGLDEQFF.

This rearrangement joins TRBV18 to TRBJ2-7; D not certain. Germline V CDR1 and CDR2: KGHSH, LQKENI. The CDR3 length is 12 residues. V was trimmed by 5 bases and J by 3 bases, leaving 8 bases between them. CDR3 in DNA: TGTGCCAGCTCAGAGCAGGACTACGAGCAGTACTTC. It specifies CASSEQDYEQYF.

The chain links TRBV20-1 to TRBJ1-2, with no clear D. V lost 3 bases to trimming and J lost 7 bases, with 9 bases between them. Germline CDR1 and CDR2: DFQATT and SNEGSKA (reference sequence). The CDR3 runs 11 residues. The CDR3 DNA reads as TGCAGTGCTAGCATGGACTCTGGCTACACCTTC. It yields the protein CSASMDSGYTF.

The V gene is TRBV5-1, the J gene TRBJ2-2; 8 bases are shared with TRBD1. The junction had 8 bases not matched to a gene; V was cut back by 4 bases and J by 0 bases. Germline V gene lookup returns CDR1 SGHRS and CDR2 YFSETQ. There are 17 residues in the CDR3. CDR3 sequence: CASSLNLGQANTGELFF. The CDR3 bases are TGCGCCAGCAGCCTAAATTTGGGACAGGCGAACACCGGGGAGCTGTTTTTT. The complete variable domain, with remaining parts taken from reference TRBV5-1 and TRBJ2-2, reads KAGVTQTPRYLIKTRGQQVTLSCSPISGHRSVSWYQQTPGQGLQFLFEYFSETQRNKGNFPGRFSGRQFSNSRSEMNVSTLELGDSALYLCASSLNLGQANTGELFFGEGSRLTVL.

V is TRBV5-4 and J is TRBJ2-1; D not certain. The germline V gene encodes CDR1 SGHNT and CDR2 YYREEE (reference sequence). V lost 3 bases to trimming and J lost 6 bases, with 10 bases between them. This CDR3 has 13 residues. CDR3 amino acids: CASSSTSSNEQFF. The CDR3 DNA is TGTGCCAGCAGCTCCACATCTAGCAATGAGCAGTTCTTC.

V is TRBV19 and J is TRBJ2-5, with TRBD2 identical over 9 bases. J gave up 2 bases and V 6 bases, and 7 bases lay outside the gene matches. Per the germline V gene, CDR1 is LNHDA and CDR2 is SQIVND (reference sequence). The CDR3 has 15 amino acids. CDR3 sequence: CASRAQRGAQETQYF. CDR3 in DNA: TGTGCCAGTAGGGCCCAGCGGGGGGCTCAAGAGACCCAGTACTTC.